Below are 10 T cell receptor beta chains sequenced from a single sample in a study of blood T cells in healthy people across ages. Together with a sample-barcoded 5' primer, a J-beta primer mix was included in a second PCR lasting about 7 to 12 cycles. One entry per CDR3 protein results from TCRdb running MiXCR on the 5' RACE reads. The table has roughly 1.9 million distinct CDR3 sequences, 30% to 40% seen once. Sequencing input: blood. These receptors were taken from a human donor in good health.

Comments on this clonotype: At one boundary the junction diverges from the germline segment, which might be a read error. This chain links TRBV14 with TRBJ2-1; 7 bases are a match to TRBD2. This CDR3 is built from 18 residues. Germline CDR1 SGHDN, CDR2 FVKESK. Written as DNA, the CDR3 is TGTGCCAGCAGCCAAGAGGGTGTTCCAGCGGGGCAATACAATGGGCAGTTCTTC. Translation gives CASSQEGVPAGQYNGQFF.

This rearrangement joins TRBV12-3 or TRBV12-4 to TRBJ2-1; D uncertain. CDR3 length equals 15 residues. Deletions cut 2 bases from V and 8 bases from J, with 16 bases between. The CDR3 DNA reads TGTGCCAGCAGTTTATTGGGGTTAGCTACCGATGAGCAGTTCTTC. It yields the protein CASSLLGLATDEQFF.

This clonotype was counted a few times. With a much larger clone just one base away, this may be a read error. The CDR3 here is CASRPHSTDTQYF. The CDR3 DNA follows: TGTGCCAGCAGGCCCCATAGCACAGATACGCAGTATTTT. The chain couples TRBV12-3 or TRBV12-4 to TRBJ2-3, with unresolved D. Trimming removed 6 bases at V and 0 bases at J, with 7 bases between. CDR3 length: 13 amino acids.

This sequence joins TRBV11-1 and TRBJ2-1; D remains unclear. The J call may be incorrect, as the DNA end agrees better with TRBJ2-7. This CDR3 has 14 amino acids. Germline CDR1 and CDR2: SGHAT and FQDESV (reference sequence). The CDR3: CASSLFVGNNEQYF. CDR3 DNA: TGTGCCAGCAGCTTATTTGTCGGAAACAATGAGCAGTACTTC.

This clonotype has just a few counts. The rearrangement joins TRBV12-3 or TRBV12-4 to TRBJ1-5; the D gene is possibly TRBD1 (5 bases). Trimming pared 5 bases from V and 4 bases from J, leaving 15 bases between. The CDR3 is 15 amino acids. DNA for the CDR3: TGTGCCAGCAGTGGAGTGGGGGGGGGAAATCAGCCCCAGCATTTT. It is translated as CASSGVGGGNQPQHF.

The rearrangement uses TRBV7-9 and TRBJ1-2; D possibly corresponds to TRBD1 (6 bases). The CDR3 sequence is 15 residues long. Looked up from germline, CDR1 is SEHNR and CDR2 is FQNEAQ (reference sequence). Trimming left V 3 bases short and J 3 bases short, with 14 bases between. DNA for the CDR3: TGTGCCAGCAGCTTGGACAGCTCCAGGGACTATGGCTACACCTTC. This translates into CASSLDSSRDYGYTF.

This clonotype came up a few times. V gene TRBV20-1 combines with J gene TRBJ1-2; no definite D call. Germline CDR1 DFQATT, CDR2 SNEGSKA (reference sequence). V lost 6 bases to trimming and J lost 7 bases, with 3 bases between them. This CDR3 is built from 8 residues. In DNA form, the CDR3 reads TGCAGTGCCACTGGCTACACCTTC. As protein: CSATGYTF.

Remarks on this clonotype: With a much larger clone just one base away, this may be a read error. The chain couples TRBV3-1 to TRBJ1-2; D may be TRBD1 (5 bases). The CDR3 consists of 12 residues. CDR1 is LGHDT, CDR2 YNNKEL, per germline (reference sequence). CDR3 in DNA: TGTGCCAGCAGCCAAGGGGACTATGGCCACACCTTC. Protein sequence: CASSQGDYGHTF.

For this clonotype: A junction end diverges from the germline sequence, so it may reflect a read error. The chain recombines TRBV6-5 with TRBJ1-1; D is unresolved. This CDR3 is 13 amino acids long. Germline CDR1 MNHEY, CDR2 SVGAGI. The CDR3 here is CASWRGSNAEAFF. The CDR3 DNA is TGTGCCAGTTGGCGCGGCTCGAACGCTGAAGCTTTCTTT.

This rearrangement joins TRBV2 to TRBJ2-6, with D perhaps being TRBD1 or TRBD2 (5 bases each). CDR1 and CDR2 (germline): SNHLY, FYNNEI. The CDR3 extends over 14 amino acids. V shed 7 bases and J shed 3 bases, with 10 bases lying between them. CDR3 sequence: CASTGTFGANVLTF. The CDR3 DNA is TGTGCCAGCACCGGGACCTTTGGGGCCAACGTCCTGACTTTC.